This paragraph reports one T cell receptor beta chain. A much larger clone differs from this one at a single base, so this may be a read error. These data come from a study of T cells after yellow fever vaccination. This CDR3 comprises 14 residues. Between the trimmed V and J ends, which lost 1 base and 7 bases, there was a span of 8 bases. TCRdb re-derived calls from the 5' RACE reads in MiXCR, one entry per CDR3 protein. The sample comprises tens of thousands of distinct CDR3 sequences, 4% to 6% of which are singletons, and 15% to 25% rests with the top ten. Study-level results: Abundant clonotypes from the bulk population could have been carried over as contaminants into FACS-sorted repertoires. Boosting was followed by the reappearance of most primary-vaccination clones (approximately 97% CD4, around 86% CD8).

This rearrangement joins TRBV12-3 or TRBV12-4 to TRBJ1-6; D not certain. Sequences were derived from PBMCs, either bulk or a sorted T-cell subset (CD4+, CD8+, memory, or dextramer-sorted; not recorded which), sampled approximately 47 days after the first yellow fever vaccination. The sequence was obtained from a man younger than 35 who received the YFV17D yellow fever vaccine. CDR3 sequence reads: CASSLVSGNSPLHF. In DNA, the CDR3 is TGTGCCAGCAGTTTAGTCAGCGGCAATTCACCCCTCCACTTT.